Shown below are 22 T cell receptor beta chains from a single sample sequenced in a study of blood T cell repertoires in COVID-19. Only in-frame clones appear in the TCRdb table, and some are missing; sequencing was by immunoSEQ multiplex PCR. The profile shows roughly 310,000 clones, roughly nine tenths of them singletons. The sample was peripheral blood. These receptors came from a woman in her 30s with COVID-19, enrolled during active disease.

This clone was counted once. This chain joins TRBV12-2 and TRBJ2-7; the table calls TRBD1, which could not be checked here. TRBV12-2 is a pseudogene. The CDR3 consists of 16 residues. CDR3 in DNA: TGTGCAAGTCGCCCACGGGACAGGGGCCAGTGGTACGAGCAGTACTTC. Translation: CASRPRDRGQWYEQYF.

The chain has TRBV15 and TRBJ1-4; D gene unclear. Deletions cut 3 bases from V and 7 bases from J, with 15 bases between. Germline V gene sequence: CDR1 LNHNV, CDR2 YYDKDF (reference sequence). The CDR3 is made up of 15 amino acids. The CDR3 sequence: CATSRDLGETEKLFF. In nucleotides, the CDR3 is TGTGCCACCAGCAGGGACTTAGGAGAGACTGAAAAACTGTTTTTT. Complete variable domain (other parts from reference TRBV15 and TRBJ1-4): DAMVIQNPRYQVTQFGKPVTLSCSQTLNHNVMYWYQQKSSQAPKLLFHYYDKDFNNEADTPDNFQSRRPNTSFCFLDIRSPGLGDTAMYLCATSRDLGETEKLFFGSGTQLSVL.

V is TRBV2 and J is TRBJ1-4; the D gene is possibly TRBD1 (6 bases). Trimming pared 2 bases from V and 1 base from J, leaving 20 bases between. CDR1 SNHLY and CDR2 FYNNEI come from the germline V gene. CDR3 length: 19 amino acids. CDR3 sequence reads: CASSEPRDKAVLTNEKLFF. For the CDR3, the DNA is TGTGCCAGCAGTGAACCCCGGGACAAGGCTGTGTTAACTAATGAAAAACTGTTTTTT.

The chain couples TRBV5-1 to TRBJ1-3; 7 bases agree with TRBD1. Germline V lookup: CDR1 SGHRS, CDR2 YFSETQ. The length of the CDR3 is 15 residues. J gave up 8 bases and V 1 base, and 9 bases lay outside the gene matches. The CDR3 DNA follows: TGCGCCAGCAGCTTGTCTCTTTCCGGACAGGACACCATATATTTT. Protein product: CASSLSLSGQDTIYF.

V gene TRBV30 combines with J gene TRBJ1-1; tentatively, D is TRBD1 (5 bases). Trimming left V 0 bases short and J 6 bases short, with 11 bases between. Germline-derived CDR1 and CDR2 are GTSNPN and SVGIG (reference sequence). CDR3 length: 13 amino acids. The CDR3 region has the DNA TGTGCCTGGAGTGTAAACAGGAGGGCTGAAGCTTTCTTT. Its translation: CAWSVNRRAEAFF.

This clone has just one count. CDR3 in DNA: TGTGCCAGTAGTATCTCGACACCGAACACTGAAGCTTTCTTT. Protein product: CASSISTPNTEAFF. The chain uses TRBV19 and TRBJ1-1; the D is unclear. V was cut by 3 bases and J by 1 base, with 9 bases left in between. Per the germline V gene, CDR1 is LNHDA and CDR2 is SQIVND (reference sequence). This CDR3 contains 14 residues.

V usage is TRBV30 and J usage is TRBJ1-2; tentative D call: TRBD1 (6 bases). The V gene's germline CDR1 is GTSNPN and CDR2 SVGIG (reference sequence). Trimming took 1 base from V and 4 from J, leaving 10 bases between them. This CDR3 is 13 amino acids long. For the CDR3, the DNA is TGTGCCTGGAGTGCTTCGACAGGCTATGGCTACACCTTC. Protein sequence: CAWSASTGYGYTF.

The rearrangement uses TRBV20-1 and TRBJ2-3, with D perhaps matching TRBD1 (6 bases). In germline, CDR1 is DFQATT, CDR2 SNEGSKA (reference sequence). The CDR3 contains 11 residues. The ends were cut back, 3 bases at V and 7 bases at J, with 8 bases in the middle. CDR3 nucleotide sequence: TGCAGTGCTAGCACAGGGTATACGCAGTATTTT. This sequence encodes CSASTGYTQYF.

The J gene is TRBJ2-1, the V gene TRBV19; 10 positions agree with TRBD2. CDR3 length: 15 amino acids. Looked up from germline, CDR1 is LNHDA and CDR2 is SQIVND (reference sequence). The ends lost 5 bases at V and 8 bases at J; junction bases unmatched: 9. The CDR3 region is CASSLSGRSPHEQFF. CDR3 bases: TGTGCCAGTAGTCTTAGCGGGAGGTCCCCCCATGAGCAGTTCTTC. Full variable domain (remainder filled in from reference TRBV19 and TRBJ2-1): DGGITQSPKYLFRKEGQNVTLSCEQNLNHDAMYWYRQDPGQGLRLIYYSQIVNDFQKGDIAEGYSVSREKKESFPLTVTSAQKNPTAFYLCASSLSGRSPHEQFFGPGTRLTVL.

This sequence joins TRBV15 and TRBJ1-1; TRBD1 is a possible D gene (5 bases). V was pared by 0 bases and J by 6 bases, with 11 bases between. Germline V lookup: CDR1 LNHNV, CDR2 YYDKDF (reference sequence). The CDR3 runs to 14 residues. CDR3 sequence reads: CATSRDLTVSEAFF. CDR3 DNA sequence: TGTGCCACCAGCAGAGATCTGACAGTCTCTGAAGCTTTCTTT.

The genes are TRBV7-2 and TRBJ1-2, with TRBD1 as a possible D gene (6 bases). V was pared by 3 bases and J by 9 bases, with 17 bases between. Germline V CDR1 and CDR2: SGHTA, FQGNSA. The CDR3 contains 14 residues. The CDR3 protein is CASSLRQVFRSYTF. CDR3 nucleotides: TGTGCCAGCAGCTTGCGACAGGTTTTTAGGAGCTACACCTTC.

The CDR3 bases are TGTGCCAGCAGCCAACTGACTAGCGGGAGTAAAGGCGAGCAGTACTTC. Protein: CASSQLTSGSKGEQYF. The chain links TRBV14 to TRBJ2-7; TRBD2 matches at 12 bases. CDR3 length: 16 amino acids. Germline V gene lookup returns CDR1 SGHDN and CDR2 FVKESK. The V segment lost 2 bases and the J segment 6 bases; nucleotides outside the gene matches: 8.

The genes are TRBV3-1 (or the pseudogene TRBV3-2) and TRBJ2-1, with 9 bases matching TRBD2. Trimming at V came to 3 bases and at J to 7 bases, leaving 7 bases not matched to a gene. Germline-derived CDR1 and CDR2 are LGHDT and YNNKEL (reference sequence). The CDR3 is made up of 15 amino acids. CDR3 coding DNA: TGTGCCAGCAGCCATCAACTAGCGGGCGCGAATGAGCAGTTCTTC. Its protein is CASSHQLAGANEQFF.

J is TRBJ2-5 and V is TRBV14; 7 bases line up with TRBD1. The V gene's germline CDR1 is SGHDN and CDR2 FVKESK. The CDR3 extends over 16 amino acids. The ends lost 1 base at V and 7 bases at J; junction bases unmatched: 12. The CDR3 nucleotides are TGTGCCAGCAGCCAAGGAGGGGACAGCCGAATGTGGACCCAGTACTTC. It encodes CASSQGGDSRMWTQYF.

This sequence joins TRBV18 and TRBJ1-4; 8 bases align to TRBD1. Germline loops: CDR1 KGHSH, CDR2 LQKENI. The J segment lost 8 bases and the V segment lost 1 base, leaving 9 bases of the junction unmatched. The CDR3 is made up of 16 amino acids. CDR3: CASSPQQGALEEKLFF. DNA for the CDR3: TGTGCCAGCTCACCACAGCAGGGGGCGCTTGAGGAAAAACTGTTTTTT.

This chain joins TRBV28 and TRBJ2-5; TRBD1 agrees at 9 bases. This CDR3 contains 17 residues. Germline trimming cut 5 bases from V and 4 bases from J; bases unmatched to any gene: 14. Germline V CDR1 and CDR2: MDHEN, SYDVKM. The CDR3 DNA is TGTGCCAGCAGTCAAGGGGGGTTACAGGGGGCCGGAGAGACCCAGTACTTC. Amino acid sequence: CASSQGGLQGAGETQYF.

V gene TRBV28 combines with J gene TRBJ2-2; D is uncertain. The CDR3 has 15 residues. CDR1 MDHEN and CDR2 SYDVKM come from the germline V gene. Trimming took off 2 bases at V and 2 bases at J, with 9 bases between the two ends. The DNA of the CDR3 is TGTGCCAGCAGTTTACCGGTTATTAACACCGGGGAGCTGTTTTTT. Protein sequence: CASSLPVINTGELFF.

This clone occurred once. V and J are TRBV5-6 and TRBJ1-1, with TRBD1 matching 10 bases. CDR1 is SGHDT, CDR2 YYEEEE, per germline. The CDR3 has 19 residues. The J segment lost 0 bases and the V segment lost 3 bases, leaving 14 bases of the junction unmatched. The CDR3 DNA reads as TGTGCCAGCAGCTGGGGGCACCGAGACAGGGGGCAGATGAACACTGAAGCTTTCTTT. The encoded protein is CASSWGHRDRGQMNTEAFF.

This clone was recorded only once. The J gene is TRBJ1-1, the V gene TRBV28; D not resolved. This CDR3 is built from 14 residues. V lost 6 bases and J 3 bases, leaving 14 bases between the germline ends. Germline CDR1 reads MDHEN; CDR2 reads SYDVKM. The CDR3 nucleotides are TGTGCCAGCAGAAAAACGAACAGCTACACTGAAGCTTTCTTT. It yields the protein CASRKTNSYTEAFF. Full variable domain (outside the CDR3, taken from reference TRBV28 and TRBJ1-1): DVKVTQSSRYLVKRTGEKVFLECVQDMDHENMFWYRQDPGLGLRLIYFSYDVKMKEKGDIPEGYSVSREKKERFSLILESASTNQTSMYLCASRKTNSYTEAFFGQGTRLTVV.

The rearrangement links TRBV10-3 to TRBJ1-4; D not certain. This CDR3 spans 19 amino acids. Germline CDR1 reads ENHRY; CDR2 reads SYGVKD. V was shortened by 6 bases and J by 1 base, with 24 bases between the two germline ends. CDR3 protein: CAISIPRRWVLETNEKLFF. The CDR3, as DNA: TGTGCCATCAGCATTCCTCGGCGGTGGGTGTTGGAAACTAATGAAAAACTGTTTTTT.

The V call is TRBV15, the J call TRBJ1-3; 9 nucleotides align to TRBD1. V was clipped by 4 bases and J by 2 bases; unmatched bases: 3. This CDR3 comprises 15 residues. The germline CDR1 and CDR2 sequences are LNHNV and YYDKDF (reference sequence). In nucleotides, the CDR3 is TGTGCCACCAGCACAGGACAGGGGCCTGGAAACACCATATATTTT. This codes for CATSTGQGPGNTIYF.

This chain joins TRBV30 and TRBJ2-3; TRBD2 aligns across 14 bases. This CDR3 region has 18 residues. V lost 1 base and J lost 5; bases outside the gene matches: 11. CDR1 is GTSNPN and CDR2 is SVGIG in the germline V gene (reference sequence). CDR3 sequence: CAWSARGGTSGRIDTQYF. CDR3 coding DNA: TGTGCCTGGAGTGCCCGGGGGGGGACTAGCGGGAGAATAGATACGCAGTATTTT.